This T cell receptor beta chain was sequenced during a study of cytomegalovirus exposure and HLA in healthy donors. Study-wide results and caveats: Excluded: some indistinguishable V segments such as TRBV6-2 and TRBV6-3. In a later analysis, HLA-associated TCR beta chains were more clonally expanded than equally common others. Among the sequence variants, a highly shared cluster was likely an artifact of sequencing.

Both 60 Vbeta primers and 13 Jbeta primers went into the PCR. Repertoires were generated with immunoSEQ multiplex PCR, while TCRdb's copy carries only in-frame clones and drops some. The data show 150,000 to 200,000 clones, about four fifths seen once. Remarks on this clone: Its antigen is not known.

The length of the CDR3 is 14 residues. Per the germline V gene, CDR1 is MNHNS and CDR2 is SASEGT. V was clipped by 4 bases and J by 0 bases, with 7 bases between them. Sequenced: PBMCs. The V gene is TRBV6-1, the J gene TRBJ1-3; no firm D call. This TCR was sampled from a female donor in good health and CMV-seronegative. CDR3 DNA: TGTGCCAGCAGTGGGGCGAACTCTGGAAACACCATATATTTT. It is translated as CASSGANSGNTIYF.